Included here is one T cell receptor (beta chain) sequence, with context. Described treatment: oral pan-JAK inhibitor, 5-10 mg twice daily. PBMCs provided sorted CD4+ and CD8+ T cells. This sample was taken from a study of CD8+ T cells in alopecia areata. The CDR3 is made up of 13 amino acids. Germline V gene sequence: CDR1 SGDLS, CDR2 YYNGEE. Trimming removed 0 bases at V and 8 bases at J, with 8 bases between. The sequencing template was cDNA reverse transcribed from extracted RNA. Sequenced by immunoSEQ multiplex PCR; TCRdb stores in-frame clones only, minus some. Counted here are about 250,000 clones, 60% occurring once; the ten biggest clones make up about 0.93%.

This receptor was identified in a human donor with alopecia areata. The sequencing here drew on CD4+ T cells sorted from blood, taken between weeks 51 and 52, from a patient treated with tofacitinib. The chain is built from TRBV9 and TRBJ1-4; D not resolved. The CDR3 bases are TGTGCCAGCAGCGTAGACCGAAGCGAAAAACTGTTTTTT. It codes for CASSVDRSEKLFF.